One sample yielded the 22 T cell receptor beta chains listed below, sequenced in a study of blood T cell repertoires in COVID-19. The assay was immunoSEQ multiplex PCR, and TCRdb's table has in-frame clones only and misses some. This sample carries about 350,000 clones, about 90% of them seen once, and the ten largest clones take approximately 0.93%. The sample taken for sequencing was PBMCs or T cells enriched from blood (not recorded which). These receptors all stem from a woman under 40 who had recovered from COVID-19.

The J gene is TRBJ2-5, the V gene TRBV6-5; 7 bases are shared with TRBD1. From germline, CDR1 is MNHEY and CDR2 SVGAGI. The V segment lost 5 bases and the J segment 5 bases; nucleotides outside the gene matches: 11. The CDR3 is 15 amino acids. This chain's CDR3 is CASSPRRGGLETQYF. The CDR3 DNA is TGTGCCAGCAGTCCCCGGAGAGGGGGCTTGGAGACCCAGTACTTC.

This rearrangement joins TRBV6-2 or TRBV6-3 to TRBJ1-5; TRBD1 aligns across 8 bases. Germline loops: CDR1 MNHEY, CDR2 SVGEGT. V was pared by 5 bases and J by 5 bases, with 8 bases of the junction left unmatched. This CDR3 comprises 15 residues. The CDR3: CASSRRGQEHQPQHF. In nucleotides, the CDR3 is TGTGCCAGCAGTCGAAGGGGACAGGAGCATCAGCCCCAGCATTTT.

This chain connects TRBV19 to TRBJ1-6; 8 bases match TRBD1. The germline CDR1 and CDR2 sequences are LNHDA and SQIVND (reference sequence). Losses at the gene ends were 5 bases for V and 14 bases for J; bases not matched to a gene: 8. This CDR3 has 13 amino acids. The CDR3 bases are TGTGCCAGTAGTCGTCTCGACAGGGGAGCCCTCCACTTT. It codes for CASSRLDRGALHF.

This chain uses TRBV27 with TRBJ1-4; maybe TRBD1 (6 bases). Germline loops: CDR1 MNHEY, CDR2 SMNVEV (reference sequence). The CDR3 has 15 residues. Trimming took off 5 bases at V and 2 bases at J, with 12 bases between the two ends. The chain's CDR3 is CASSPGGQTNEKLFF. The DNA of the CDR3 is TGTGCCAGCAGTCCGGGGGGGCAGACTAATGAAAAACTGTTTTTT.

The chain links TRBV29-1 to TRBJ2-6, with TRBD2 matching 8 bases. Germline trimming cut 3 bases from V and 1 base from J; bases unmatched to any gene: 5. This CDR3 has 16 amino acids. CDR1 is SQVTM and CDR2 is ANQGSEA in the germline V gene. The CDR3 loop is CSVDVSGASGANVLTF. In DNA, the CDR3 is TGCAGCGTTGATGTTAGCGGGGCATCTGGGGCCAACGTCCTGACTTTC.

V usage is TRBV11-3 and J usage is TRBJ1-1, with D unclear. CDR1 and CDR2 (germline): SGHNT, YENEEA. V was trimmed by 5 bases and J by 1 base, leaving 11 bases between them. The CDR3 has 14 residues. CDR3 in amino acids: CASSAGRENTEAFF. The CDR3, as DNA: TGTGCCAGCAGCGCCGGACGGGAGAACACTGAAGCTTTCTTT.

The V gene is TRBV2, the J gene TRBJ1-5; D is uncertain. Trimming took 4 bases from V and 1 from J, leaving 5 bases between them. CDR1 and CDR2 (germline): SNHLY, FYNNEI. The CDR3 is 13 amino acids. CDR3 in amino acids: CASSVTSNQPQHF. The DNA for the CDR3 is TGTGCCAGCAGTGTAACAAGCAATCAGCCCCAGCATTTT. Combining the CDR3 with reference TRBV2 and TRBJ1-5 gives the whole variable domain EPEVTQTPSHQVTQMGQEVILRCVPISNHLYFYWYRQILGQKVEFLVSFYNNEISEKSEIFDDQFSVERPDGSNFTLKIRSTKLEDSAMYFCASSVTSNQPQHFGDGTRLSIL.

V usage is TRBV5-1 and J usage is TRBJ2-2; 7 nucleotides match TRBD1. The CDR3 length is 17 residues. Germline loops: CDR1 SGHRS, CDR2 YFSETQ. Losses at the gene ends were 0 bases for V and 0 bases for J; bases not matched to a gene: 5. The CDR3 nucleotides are TGCGCCAGCAGCTTGGGAGGGGGCCGTTCGAACACCGGGGAGCTGTTTTTT. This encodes CASSLGGGRSNTGELFF.

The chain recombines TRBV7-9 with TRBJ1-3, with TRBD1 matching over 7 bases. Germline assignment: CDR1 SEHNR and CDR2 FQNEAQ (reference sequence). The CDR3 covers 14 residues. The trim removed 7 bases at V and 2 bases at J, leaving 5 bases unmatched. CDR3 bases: TGTGCCAGCAACTACAGGGGCACTGGAAACACCATATATTTT. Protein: CASNYRGTGNTIYF.

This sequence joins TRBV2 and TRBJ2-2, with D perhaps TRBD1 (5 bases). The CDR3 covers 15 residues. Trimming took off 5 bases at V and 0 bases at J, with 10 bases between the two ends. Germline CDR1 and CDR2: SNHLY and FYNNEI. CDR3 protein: CASSFQGANTGELFF. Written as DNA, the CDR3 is TGTGCCAGCAGTTTCCAGGGCGCGAACACCGGGGAGCTGTTTTTT.

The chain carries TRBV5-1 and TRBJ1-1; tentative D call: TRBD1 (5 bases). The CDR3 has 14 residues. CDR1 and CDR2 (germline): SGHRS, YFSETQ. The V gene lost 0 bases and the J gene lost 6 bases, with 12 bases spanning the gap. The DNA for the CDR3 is TGCGCCAGCAGCTTGGTGGAGGGGATCCCTGAAGCTTTCTTT. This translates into CASSLVEGIPEAFF.

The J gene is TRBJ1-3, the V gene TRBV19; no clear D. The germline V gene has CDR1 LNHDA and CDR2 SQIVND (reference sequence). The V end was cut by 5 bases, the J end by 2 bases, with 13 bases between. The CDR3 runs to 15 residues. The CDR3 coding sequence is TGTGCCAGTAGTCGGCTGACACGGCCTGGAAACACCATATATTTT. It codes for CASSRLTRPGNTIYF. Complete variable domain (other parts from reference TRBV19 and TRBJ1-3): DGGITQSPKYLFRKEGQNVTLSCEQNLNHDAMYWYRQDPGQGLRLIYYSQIVNDFQKGDIAEGYSVSREKKESFPLTVTSAQKNPTAFYLCASSRLTRPGNTIYFGEGSWLTVV.

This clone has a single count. The CDR3 DNA follows: TGCGCCAGCAGCTTGGTGGACACGAACACTGAAGCTTTCTTT. It codes for CASSLVDTNTEAFF. The chain employs TRBV5-1 and TRBJ1-1; weak D call: TRBD1 (5 bases). Germline loops: CDR1 SGHRS, CDR2 YFSETQ. This CDR3 is 14 amino acids long. V was clipped by 0 bases and J by 1 base, with 7 bases between them.

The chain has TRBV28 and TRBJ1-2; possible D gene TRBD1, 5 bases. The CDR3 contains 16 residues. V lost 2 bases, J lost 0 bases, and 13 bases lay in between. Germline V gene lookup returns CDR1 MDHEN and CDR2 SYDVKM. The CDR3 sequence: CASSLVGRQTNYGYTF. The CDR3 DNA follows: TGTGCCAGCAGTTTAGTTGGCCGACAGACTAACTATGGCTACACCTTC.

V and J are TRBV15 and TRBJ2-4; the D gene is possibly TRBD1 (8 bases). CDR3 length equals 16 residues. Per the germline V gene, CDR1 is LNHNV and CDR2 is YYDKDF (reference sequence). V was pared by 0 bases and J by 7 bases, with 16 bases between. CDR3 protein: CATSRDQGQGGNIQYF. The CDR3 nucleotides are TGTGCCACCAGCAGAGATCAAGGACAGGGAGGGAACATTCAGTACTTC.

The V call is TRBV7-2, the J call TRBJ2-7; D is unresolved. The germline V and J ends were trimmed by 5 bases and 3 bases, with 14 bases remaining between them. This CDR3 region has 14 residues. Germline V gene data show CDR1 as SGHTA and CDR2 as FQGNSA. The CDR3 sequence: CASSPSPGLYEQYF. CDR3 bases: TGTGCCAGCAGCCCCTCCCCTGGCCTCTACGAGCAGTACTTC.

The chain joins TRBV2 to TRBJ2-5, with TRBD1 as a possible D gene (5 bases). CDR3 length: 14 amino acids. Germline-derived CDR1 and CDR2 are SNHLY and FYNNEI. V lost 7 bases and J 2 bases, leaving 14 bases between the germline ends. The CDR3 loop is CASNWAGPQETQYF. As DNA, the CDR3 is TGTGCCAGCAACTGGGCAGGGCCTCAAGAGACCCAGTACTTC.

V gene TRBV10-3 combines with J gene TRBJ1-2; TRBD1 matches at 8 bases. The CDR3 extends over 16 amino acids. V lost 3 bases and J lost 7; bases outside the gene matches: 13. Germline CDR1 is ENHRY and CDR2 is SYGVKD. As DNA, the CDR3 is TGTGCCATCAGTGATTCAGCCCAGGGGGCAGGTGGTGGCTACACCTTC. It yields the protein CAISDSAQGAGGGYTF.

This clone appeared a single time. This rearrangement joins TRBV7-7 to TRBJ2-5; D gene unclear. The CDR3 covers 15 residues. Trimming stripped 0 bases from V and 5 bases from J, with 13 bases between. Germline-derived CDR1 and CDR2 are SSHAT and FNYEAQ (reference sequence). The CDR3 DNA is TGTGCCAGCAGCTTAGCGGCTACGGGTCTGGAGACCCAGTACTTC. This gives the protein CASSLAATGLETQYF. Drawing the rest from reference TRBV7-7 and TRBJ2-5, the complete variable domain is GAGVSQSPRYKVTKRGQDVTLRCDPISSHATLYWYQQALGQGPEFLTYFNYEAQPDKSGLPSDRFSAERPEGSISTLTIQRTEQRDSAMYRCASSLAATGLETQYFGPGTRLLVL.

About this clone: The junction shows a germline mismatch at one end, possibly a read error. The CDR3 region is CASREDRVSNQPQHF. The DNA for the CDR3 is TGTGCCAGCAGGGAAGACAGGGTTAGCAATCAGCCCCAGCATTTT. The chain carries TRBV2 and TRBJ1-5; 7 nucleotides agree with TRBD1. CDR1 is SNHLY and CDR2 is FYNNEI in the germline V gene. There are 15 residues in the CDR3.

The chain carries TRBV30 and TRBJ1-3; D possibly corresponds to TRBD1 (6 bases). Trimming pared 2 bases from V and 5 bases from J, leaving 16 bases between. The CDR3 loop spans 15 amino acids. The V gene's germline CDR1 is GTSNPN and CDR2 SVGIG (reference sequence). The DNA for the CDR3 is TGTGCCTGGAGTCCCCGGGGGGGCCGAAGAAACACCATATATTTT. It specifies CAWSPRGGRRNTIYF.

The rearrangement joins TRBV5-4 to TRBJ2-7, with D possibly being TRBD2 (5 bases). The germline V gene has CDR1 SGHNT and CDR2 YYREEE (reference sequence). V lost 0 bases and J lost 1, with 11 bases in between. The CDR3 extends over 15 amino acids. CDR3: CASSLDSRGSYEQYF. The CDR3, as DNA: TGTGCCAGCAGCTTGGACAGCCGAGGGTCCTACGAGCAGTACTTC.